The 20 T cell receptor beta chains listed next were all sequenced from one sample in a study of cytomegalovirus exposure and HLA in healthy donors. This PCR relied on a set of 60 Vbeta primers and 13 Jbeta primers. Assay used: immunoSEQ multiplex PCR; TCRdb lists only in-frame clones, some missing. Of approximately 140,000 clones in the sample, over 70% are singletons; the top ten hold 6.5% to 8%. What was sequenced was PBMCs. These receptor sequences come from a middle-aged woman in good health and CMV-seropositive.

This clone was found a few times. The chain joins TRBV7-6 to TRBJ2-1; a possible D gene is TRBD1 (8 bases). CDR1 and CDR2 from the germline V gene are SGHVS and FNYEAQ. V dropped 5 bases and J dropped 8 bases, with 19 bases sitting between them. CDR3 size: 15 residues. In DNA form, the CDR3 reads TGTGCCAGCAGCCCCCCGACAGGGGAGGGCGATGAGCAGTTCTTC. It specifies CASSPPTGEGDEQFF.

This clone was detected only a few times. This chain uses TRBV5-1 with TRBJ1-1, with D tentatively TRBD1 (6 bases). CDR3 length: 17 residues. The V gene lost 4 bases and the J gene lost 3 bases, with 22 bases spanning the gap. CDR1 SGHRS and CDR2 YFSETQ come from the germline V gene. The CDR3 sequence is CASSLMGAVSLDTEAFF. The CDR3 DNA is TGCGCCAGCAGCCTCATGGGGGCCGTTTCGCTAGACACTGAAGCTTTCTTT.

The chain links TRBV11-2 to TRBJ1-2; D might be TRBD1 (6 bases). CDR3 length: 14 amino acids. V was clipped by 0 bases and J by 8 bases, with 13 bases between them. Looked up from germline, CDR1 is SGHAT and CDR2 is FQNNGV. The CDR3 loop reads CASSLEGGWTGYTF. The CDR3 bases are TGTGCCAGCAGCTTAGAAGGGGGTTGGACGGGCTACACCTTC.

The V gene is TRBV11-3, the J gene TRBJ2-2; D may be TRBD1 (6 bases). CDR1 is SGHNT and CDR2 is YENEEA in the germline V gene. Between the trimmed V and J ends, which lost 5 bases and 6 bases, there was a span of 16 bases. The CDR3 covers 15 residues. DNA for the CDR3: TGTGCCAGCAGCGATCGACAGGATAAGGCCGGGGAGCTGTTTTTT. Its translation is CASSDRQDKAGELFF.

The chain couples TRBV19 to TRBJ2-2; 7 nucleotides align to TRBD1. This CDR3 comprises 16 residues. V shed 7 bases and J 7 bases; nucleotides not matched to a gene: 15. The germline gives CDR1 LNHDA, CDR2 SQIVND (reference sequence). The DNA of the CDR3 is TGTGCCAGTACCAATGCGGACAGGCGTCCGGGCGGGGAGCTGTTTTTT. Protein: CASTNADRRPGGELFF.

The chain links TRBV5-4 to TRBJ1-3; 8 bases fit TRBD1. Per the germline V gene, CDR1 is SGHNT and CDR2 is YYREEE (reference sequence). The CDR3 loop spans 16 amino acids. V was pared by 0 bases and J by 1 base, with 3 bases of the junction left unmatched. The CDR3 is CASSLADRGSGNTIYF. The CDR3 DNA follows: TGTGCCAGCAGCTTGGCCGACAGGGGATCTGGAAACACCATATATTTT.

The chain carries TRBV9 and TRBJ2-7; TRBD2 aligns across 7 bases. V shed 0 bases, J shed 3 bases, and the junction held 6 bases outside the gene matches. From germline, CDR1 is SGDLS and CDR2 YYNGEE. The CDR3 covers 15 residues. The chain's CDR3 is CASSVGLAAIYEQYF. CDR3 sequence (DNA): TGTGCCAGCAGCGTAGGGCTAGCGGCGATCTACGAGCAGTACTTC.

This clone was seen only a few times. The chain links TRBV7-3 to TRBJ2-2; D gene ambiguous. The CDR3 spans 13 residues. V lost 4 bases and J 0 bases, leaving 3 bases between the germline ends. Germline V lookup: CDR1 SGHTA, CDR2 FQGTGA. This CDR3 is CASSSANTGELFF. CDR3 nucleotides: TGTGCCAGCAGCTCGGCGAACACCGGGGAGCTGTTTTTT.

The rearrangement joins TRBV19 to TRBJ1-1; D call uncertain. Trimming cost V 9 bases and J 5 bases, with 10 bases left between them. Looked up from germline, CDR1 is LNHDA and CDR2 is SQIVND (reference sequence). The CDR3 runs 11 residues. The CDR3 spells CASGRETEAFF. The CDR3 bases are TGTGCCAGCGGGAGGGAAACTGAAGCTTTCTTT.

The CDR3 protein is CASSQASVGLYGYTF. For the CDR3, the DNA is TGTGCCAGCAGCCAGGCCTCGGTAGGCCTGTATGGCTACACCTTC. The gene calls are TRBV7-9 and TRBJ1-2, with unresolved D. Germline V CDR1 and CDR2: SEHNR, FQNEAQ (reference sequence). This CDR3 spans 15 amino acids. The ends were cut back, 5 bases at V and 5 bases at J, with 18 bases in the middle.

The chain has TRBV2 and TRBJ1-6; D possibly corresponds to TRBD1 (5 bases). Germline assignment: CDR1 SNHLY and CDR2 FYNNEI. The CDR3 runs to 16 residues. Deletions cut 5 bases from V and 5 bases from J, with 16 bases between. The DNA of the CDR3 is TGTGCCAGCAGTCTCGACTCAGGGTCGGATAATTCACCCCTCCACTTT. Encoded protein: CASSLDSGSDNSPLHF.

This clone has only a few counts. The chain's CDR3 is CASVEGEPYNEQFF. CDR3 sequence (DNA): TGTGCCAGCGTCGAGGGGGAACCCTACAATGAGCAGTTCTTC. The chain has TRBV2 and TRBJ2-1; perhaps TRBD1 as D (6 bases). The V and J ends lost 8 bases and 2 bases respectively, with 13 bases between them. CDR1 is SNHLY and CDR2 is FYNNEI in the germline V gene. The CDR3 contains 14 residues.

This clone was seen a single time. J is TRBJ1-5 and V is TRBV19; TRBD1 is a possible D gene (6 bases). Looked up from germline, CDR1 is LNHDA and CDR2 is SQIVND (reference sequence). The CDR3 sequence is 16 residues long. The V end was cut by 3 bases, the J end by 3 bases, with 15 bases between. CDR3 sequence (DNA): TGTGCCAGTAGTATTATAACCAGGGGCTTCAATCAGCCCCAGCATTTT. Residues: CASSIITRGFNQPQHF.

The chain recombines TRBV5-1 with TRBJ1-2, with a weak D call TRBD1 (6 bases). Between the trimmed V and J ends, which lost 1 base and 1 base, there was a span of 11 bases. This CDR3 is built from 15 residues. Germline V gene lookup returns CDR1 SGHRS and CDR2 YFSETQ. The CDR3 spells CASSLWAGDNYGYTF. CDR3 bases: TGCGCCAGCAGCTTGTGGGCAGGGGATAACTATGGCTACACCTTC.

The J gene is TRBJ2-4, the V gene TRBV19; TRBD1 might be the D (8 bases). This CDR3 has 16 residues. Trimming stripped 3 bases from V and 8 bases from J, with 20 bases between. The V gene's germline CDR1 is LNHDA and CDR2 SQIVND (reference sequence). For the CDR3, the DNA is TGTGCCAGTAGTATGTGGACAGGGAGGGATGGTGACATTCAGTACTTC. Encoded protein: CASSMWTGRDGDIQYF.

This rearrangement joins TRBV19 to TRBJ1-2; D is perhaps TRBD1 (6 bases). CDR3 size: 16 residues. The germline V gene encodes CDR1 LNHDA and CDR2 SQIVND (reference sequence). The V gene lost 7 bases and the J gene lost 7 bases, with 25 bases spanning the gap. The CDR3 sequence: CASTKNWSASGAGYTF. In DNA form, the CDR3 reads TGTGCCAGTACCAAAAATTGGAGCGCTTCAGGGGCTGGCTACACCTTC.

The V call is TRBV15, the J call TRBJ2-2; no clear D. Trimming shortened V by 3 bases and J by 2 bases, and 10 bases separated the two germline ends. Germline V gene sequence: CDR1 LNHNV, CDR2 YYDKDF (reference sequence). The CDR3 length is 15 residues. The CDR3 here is CATSRRVPNTGELFF. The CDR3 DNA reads TGTGCCACCAGCAGGCGAGTGCCTAACACCGGGGAGCTGTTTTTT.

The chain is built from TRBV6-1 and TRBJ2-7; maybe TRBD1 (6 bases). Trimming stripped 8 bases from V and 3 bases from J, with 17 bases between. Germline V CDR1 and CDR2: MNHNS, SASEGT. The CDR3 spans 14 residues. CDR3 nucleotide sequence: TGTGCCAGCCGAGGACAGAGACCATTCTACGAGCAGTACTTC. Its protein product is CASRGQRPFYEQYF.

CDR3 in amino acids: CASRWGDTEAFF. CDR3 DNA sequence: TGTGCCAGCAGGTGGGGGGACACTGAAGCTTTCTTT. This chain uses TRBV27 with TRBJ1-1; D possibly corresponds to TRBD1 (5 bases). Germline CDR1 reads MNHEY; CDR2 reads SMNVEV (reference sequence). The CDR3 has 12 amino acids. The V end was cut by 6 bases, the J end by 3 bases, with 8 bases between.

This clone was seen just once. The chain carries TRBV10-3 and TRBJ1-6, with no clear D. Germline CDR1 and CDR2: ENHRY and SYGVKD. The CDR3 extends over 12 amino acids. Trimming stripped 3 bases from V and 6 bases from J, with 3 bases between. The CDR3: CAISDGNSPLHF. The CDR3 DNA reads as TGTGCCATCAGTGACGGTAATTCACCCCTCCACTTT.